What follows are 5 T cell receptor beta chains derived from one specimen sequenced in a study of blood T cells in healthy people across ages. A sample-barcoded 5' primer and a J-beta primer mix were used in a second PCR of about 7 to 12 cycles. TCRdb re-analysed the 5' RACE reads in MiXCR, keeping a single row per CDR3 protein. The table has about 970,000 distinct CDR3 sequences, 51% seen once; the top ten hold about 22%. Sequencing was performed on blood. Source of these receptors: a woman aged 55-70 years in good health.

The CDR3, as DNA: TGCGCCAGCAGCCACCCCCCTACAGGGGCCTACGAGCAGTACTTC. Amino acids: CASSHPPTGAYEQYF. The genes are TRBV4-1 and TRBJ2-7; the match to TRBD1 covers 7 bases. CDR1 is MGHRA, CDR2 YSYEKL, per germline. This CDR3 is 15 amino acids long. V dropped 3 bases and J dropped 2; count of bases not matched to a gene: 7.

This clonotype was observed many times. The chain joins TRBV12-3 or TRBV12-4 to TRBJ2-7, with TRBD1 matching 8 bases. J was trimmed by 6 bases and V by 3 bases; bases with no gene match: 7. The CDR3 sequence is 14 residues long. CDR3 sequence: CASSLSDRVGEQYF. DNA for the CDR3: TGTGCCAGCAGTTTGTCGGACAGGGTGGGCGAGCAGTACTTC.

This clonotype was recorded only once. The genes are TRBV15 and TRBJ2-3; no reliable D call. CDR1 and CDR2 (germline): LNHNV, YYDKDF (reference sequence). This CDR3 contains 17 residues. V gave up 1 base and J gave up 4 bases, with 18 bases separating them. The CDR3 region is CATSRGSLVDSADTQYF. The CDR3 nucleotides are TGTGCCACCAGCAGAGGTTCCCTAGTAGACTCAGCAGATACGCAGTATTTT.

This clonotype was counted between two and nine times. The rearrangement links TRBV5-6 to TRBJ2-3; TRBD2 agrees at 7 bases. Trimming at V came to 1 base and at J to 6 bases, leaving 2 bases not matched to a gene. The CDR3 runs to 13 residues. CDR1 and CDR2 from the germline V gene are SGHDT and YYEEEE. The CDR3 region is CASSLREVDTQYF. CDR3 bases: TGTGCCAGCAGCTTGCGGGAGGTGGATACGCAGTATTTT.

The CDR3 reads CASSAPGQIAYEQYF. CDR3 bases: TGCGCCAGCAGCGCACCGGGACAGATAGCTTACGAGCAGTACTTC. This rearrangement joins TRBV5-1 to TRBJ2-7, with 7 bases identical to TRBD1. Germline CDR1 is SGHRS and CDR2 is YFSETQ. This CDR3 spans 15 amino acids. V shed 4 bases, J shed 4 bases, and the junction held 11 bases outside the gene matches.